The 19 T cell receptor beta chains below were found in one sample sequenced in a study of blood T cell repertoires in COVID-19. TCRdb's copy holds only in-frame clones and misses some; the assay was immunoSEQ multiplex PCR. In the table there are 200,000 to 300,000 clones, just over 85% of which are singletons. Sequencing input: peripheral blood. Every receptor here comes from an older man with acute or convalescent COVID-19.

The chain links TRBV2 to TRBJ1-5; a weak D match, TRBD1 (6 bases). There are 18 residues in the CDR3. V gave up 4 bases and J gave up 0 bases, with 19 bases separating them. Germline values: CDR1 SNHLY, CDR2 FYNNEI. As DNA, the CDR3 is TGTGCCAGCAGTGGACCCCCGGGACAAGGATATAGCAATCAGCCCCAGCATTTT. Translating it yields CASSGPPGQGYSNQPQHF.

The chain links TRBV5-1 to TRBJ2-5, with D perhaps TRBD2 (5 bases). The CDR3 totals 13 residues. The germline gives CDR1 SGHRS, CDR2 YFSETQ. The V end was cut by 6 bases, the J end by 4 bases, with 13 bases between. The CDR3 region has the DNA TGCGCCAGCATGACGGAGGCCAGAGAGACCCAGTACTTC. This sequence encodes CASMTEARETQYF.

The chain recombines TRBV9 with TRBJ1-1; D is unclear. The CDR3 is 15 amino acids. V lost 5 bases and J lost 0, with 14 bases in between. CDR1 and CDR2 (germline): SGDLS, YYNGEE. CDR3 region: CASRPGSSLNTEAFF. The CDR3 DNA is TGTGCCAGCAGGCCGGGATCATCTTTGAACACTGAAGCTTTCTTT.

Only one count was recorded for this clone. V gene TRBV19 combines with J gene TRBJ2-7; 7 bases line up with TRBD1. The CDR3 is 16 amino acids. Germline values: CDR1 LNHDA, CDR2 SQIVND (reference sequence). Trimming at V came to 5 bases and at J to 1 base, leaving 11 bases not matched to a gene. The CDR3 region is CASSAGGQVGSYEQYF. CDR3 bases: TGTGCCAGTAGTGCCGGAGGACAGGTGGGTTCCTACGAGCAGTACTTC.

The chain employs TRBV14 and TRBJ1-4; weak D call: TRBD1 (6 bases). V dropped 4 bases and J dropped 4 bases, with 16 bases sitting between them. The CDR3 contains 16 residues. CDR1 SGHDN and CDR2 FVKESK come from the germline V gene. The CDR3 sequence is CASSPQSTGYNEKLFF. CDR3 bases: TGTGCCAGCAGCCCACAATCGACAGGATATAATGAAAAACTGTTTTTT.

This clone has just one count. The chain is built from TRBV7-3 and TRBJ2-3, with 15 bases fitting TRBD2. Germline V CDR1 and CDR2: SGHTA, FQGTGA. The J segment lost 0 bases and the V segment lost 4 bases, leaving 5 bases of the junction unmatched. CDR3 size: 18 residues. CDR3 residues: CASSSGLAGGPSTDTQYF. In DNA, the CDR3 is TGTGCCAGCAGCTCGGGACTAGCGGGGGGTCCTAGCACAGATACGCAGTATTTT.

This chain uses TRBV28 with TRBJ1-1; 9 bases align to TRBD1. This CDR3 is built from 15 residues. Germline V lookup: CDR1 MDHEN, CDR2 SYDVKM. The V segment lost 5 bases and the J segment 5 bases; nucleotides outside the gene matches: 9. CDR3 protein: CASSGPTGGGTEAFF. CDR3 DNA sequence: TGTGCCAGCAGTGGGCCGACAGGGGGAGGTACTGAAGCTTTCTTT.

CDR3 coding DNA: TGTGCCAGCAGCGGGACAGGGGTCGTTTCGGGCTACACCTTC. Protein: CASSGTGVVSGYTF. The chain uses TRBV5-4 and TRBJ1-2; 10 bases align to TRBD1. The CDR3 covers 14 residues. J was trimmed by 8 bases and V by 4 bases; bases with no gene match: 8. CDR1 and CDR2 from the germline V gene are SGHNT and YYREEE (reference sequence). Full variable domain (missing parts from reference TRBV5-4 and TRBJ1-2): ETGVTQSPTHLIKTRGQQVTLRCSSQSGHNTVSWYQQALGQGPQFIFQYYREEENGRGNFPPRFSGLQFPNYSSELNVNALELDDSALYLCASSGTGVVSGYTFGSGTRLTVV.

The chain combines TRBV14 with TRBJ2-5; D call uncertain. CDR1 is SGHDN and CDR2 is FVKESK in the germline V gene. The CDR3 contains 13 residues. Trimming removed 0 bases from V and 5 bases from J, with 7 bases in between. The CDR3 is CASSQDLTETQYF. The CDR3 bases are TGTGCCAGCAGCCAAGATCTAACGGAGACCCAGTACTTC. Combining the CDR3 with reference TRBV14 and TRBJ2-5 gives the whole variable domain EAGVTQFPSHSVIEKGQTVTLRCDPISGHDNLYWYRRVMGKEIKFLLHFVKESKQDESGMPNNRFLAERTGGTYSTLKVQPAELEDSGVYFCASSQDLTETQYFGPGTRLLVL.

The chain is built from TRBV9 and TRBJ2-5, with 10 bases that match TRBD2. This CDR3 has 16 residues. Trimming took 3 bases from V and 5 from J; bases not matched to a gene: 10. Germline CDR1 and CDR2: SGDLS and YYNGEE. CDR3 DNA: TGTGCCAGCAGCGGCGCTAGCGGGAGCCTCGTTGAGACCCAGTACTTC. As protein: CASSGASGSLVETQYF.

CDR3 coding DNA: TGTGCCAGCAGCTTTATAAACACCGGGGAGCTGTTTTTT. Translating it yields CASSFINTGELFF. The rearrangement joins TRBV6-5 to TRBJ2-2; D uncertain. The V gene's germline CDR1 is MNHEY and CDR2 SVGAGI. V lost 6 bases, J lost 2 bases, and 7 bases lay in between. This CDR3 is 13 amino acids long.

This clone was picked up a small number of times. The chain links TRBV5-6 to TRBJ2-3; 11 nucleotides line up with TRBD1. Germline values: CDR1 SGHDT, CDR2 YYEEEE. V was pared by 1 base and J by 5 bases, with 3 bases of the junction left unmatched. This CDR3 is built from 15 residues. Here the CDR3 reads CASSLRTGGKDTQYF. The CDR3 region has the DNA TGTGCCAGCAGCTTGCGGACAGGGGGCAAAGATACGCAGTATTTT.

The CDR3 DNA is TGTGCCAGCAGGGGTAGCGGGGGGCTCTCCTACGAGCAGTACTTC. It encodes CASRGSGGLSYEQYF. V usage is TRBV6-5 and J usage is TRBJ2-7, with TRBD2 identical over 10 bases. The CDR3 runs 15 residues. V was pared by 6 bases and J by 0 bases, with 5 bases of the junction left unmatched. From germline, CDR1 is MNHEY and CDR2 SVGAGI.

This chain links TRBV29-1 with TRBJ2-5; maybe TRBD2 (5 bases). CDR3 length: 13 amino acids. Germline values: CDR1 SQVTM, CDR2 ANQGSEA. The ends were cut back, 4 bases at V and 7 bases at J, with 16 bases in the middle. This CDR3 is CSVGGLGSGTQYF. The CDR3, as DNA: TGCAGCGTTGGAGGGTTGGGCAGCGGGACCCAGTACTTC.

As regards this clone: Its ends do not fully match the called genes, so a read error is possible. The chain joins TRBV5-4 to TRBJ1-1, with D maybe TRBD1 (5 bases). There are 13 residues in the CDR3. The germline gives CDR1 SGHNT, CDR2 YYREEE (reference sequence). The CDR3: CASSLGLHTEAFF. CDR3 nucleotide sequence: TGTGCCAGCAGTTTGGGACTCCACACTGAAGCTTTCTTT.

The chain has TRBV7-3 and TRBJ2-1; 10 bases line up with TRBD1. The CDR3 is made up of 15 amino acids. The V gene's germline CDR1 is SGHTA and CDR2 FQGTGA. With 5 bases clipped from V and 5 bases from J, the junction kept 6 bases outside the gene matches. CDR3 sequence reads: CASSLTTGGNNEQFF. The DNA for the CDR3 is TGTGCCAGCAGCCTCACGACAGGGGGCAACAATGAGCAGTTCTTC.

In the case of this clone: The same CDR3 arises from other DNA sequences in this sample as well. This sequence joins TRBV12-3 or TRBV12-4 and TRBJ2-5; D gene ambiguous. V was trimmed by 3 bases and J by 4 bases, leaving 3 bases between them. This CDR3 is 11 amino acids long. The CDR3 sequence: CASSFLETQYF. For the CDR3, the DNA is TGTGCCAGCAGTTTTCTAGAGACCCAGTACTTC.

This clone showed up just once. The rearrangement joins TRBV7-9 to TRBJ1-2; 8 bases match TRBD1. Germline V gene sequence: CDR1 SEHNR, CDR2 FQNEAQ (reference sequence). CDR3 length: 15 amino acids. The V segment lost 2 bases and the J segment 3 bases; nucleotides outside the gene matches: 5. The CDR3 nucleotides read TGTGCCAGCAGCTTAATGGACAGGGTTGACTATGGCTACACCTTC. It encodes CASSLMDRVDYGYTF.

This clone was recorded only once. V gene TRBV7-2 combines with J gene TRBJ2-5, with TRBD1 matching 7 bases. J lost 5 bases, V lost 3 bases, and 6 bases had no gene match. The CDR3 covers 14 residues. Germline CDR1 SGHTA, CDR2 FQGNSA. CDR3: CASSFDFRGETQYF. CDR3 sequence (DNA): TGTGCCAGCAGCTTTGATTTCAGGGGGGAGACCCAGTACTTC.